The 5 T cell receptor beta chains below come from one sample, sequenced in a study of cytomegalovirus exposure and HLA in healthy donors. PCR used 60 Vbeta primers and 13 Jbeta primers. Clones were sequenced by immunoSEQ multiplex PCR, and TCRdb holds only the in-frame ones, with some missing. The sample has more than 140,000 clones, more than 70% seen once; the top ten hold around 3.4%. Material for sequencing was PBMCs. The receptors shown here come from a middle-aged man in good health and CMV-seronegative.

A single count supports this clone. The chain links TRBV6-5 to TRBJ2-1; D remains unclear. This CDR3 is built from 13 residues. CDR1 and CDR2 from the germline V gene are MNHEY and SVGAGI. V lost 6 bases and J lost 4, with 10 bases in between. DNA of the CDR3: TGTGCCAGCAGCCCGTTTTCGTACAATGAGCAGTTCTTC. It yields the protein CASSPFSYNEQFF.

This clone was detected only once. The gene calls are TRBV9 and TRBJ2-1; a weak D match, TRBD2 (6 bases). The CDR3 consists of 17 residues. Trimming left V 3 bases short and J 0 bases short, with 16 bases between. Germline CDR1 SGDLS, CDR2 YYNGEE. This CDR3 reads CASSDTGGLGSYNEQFF. In DNA form, the CDR3 reads TGTGCCAGCAGCGACACCGGGGGTTTGGGCTCCTACAATGAGCAGTTCTTC.

This clone was seen just once. V and J are TRBV11-1 and TRBJ2-7; D call uncertain. Trimming stripped 2 bases from V and 0 bases from J, with 11 bases between. The germline CDR1 and CDR2 sequences are SGHAT and FQDESV (reference sequence). CDR3 length equals 15 residues. The CDR3 sequence: CASSLLTRNSYEQYF. The CDR3, as DNA: TGTGCCAGCAGCTTATTAACCAGGAACTCCTACGAGCAGTACTTC.

The chain recombines TRBV7-9 with TRBJ2-2, with 8 bases identical to TRBD2. There are 15 residues in the CDR3. With 5 bases clipped from V and 6 bases from J, the junction kept 8 bases outside the gene matches. Per the germline V gene, CDR1 is SEHNR and CDR2 is FQNEAQ (reference sequence). CDR3: CASSPRGGTAGELFF. CDR3 DNA: TGTGCCAGCAGCCCTCGGGGGGGAACAGCCGGGGAGCTGTTTTTT.

This clone was observed a handful of times. V usage is TRBV27 and J usage is TRBJ1-5; TRBD1 might be the D (5 bases). V was cut by 2 bases and J by 4 bases, with 12 bases left in between. CDR1 and CDR2 from the germline V gene are MNHEY and SMNVEV (reference sequence). This CDR3 has 15 amino acids. The CDR3, as DNA: TGTGCCAGCAGTTTAAATGGAGGGGTAAATCAGCCCCAGCATTTT. Protein: CASSLNGGVNQPQHF.